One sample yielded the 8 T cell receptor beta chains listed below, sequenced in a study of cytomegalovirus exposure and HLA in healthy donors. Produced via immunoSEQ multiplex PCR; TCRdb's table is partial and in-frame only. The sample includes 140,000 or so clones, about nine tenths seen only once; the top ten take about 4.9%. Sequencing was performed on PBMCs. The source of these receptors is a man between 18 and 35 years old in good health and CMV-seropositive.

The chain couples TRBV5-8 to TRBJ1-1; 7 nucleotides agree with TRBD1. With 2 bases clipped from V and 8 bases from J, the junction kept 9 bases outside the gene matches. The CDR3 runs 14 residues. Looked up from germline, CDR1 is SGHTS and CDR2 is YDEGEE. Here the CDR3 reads CASSFGTVKTEAFF. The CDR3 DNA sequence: TGTGCCAGCAGCTTTGGGACAGTTAAAACCGAAGCTTTCTTT.

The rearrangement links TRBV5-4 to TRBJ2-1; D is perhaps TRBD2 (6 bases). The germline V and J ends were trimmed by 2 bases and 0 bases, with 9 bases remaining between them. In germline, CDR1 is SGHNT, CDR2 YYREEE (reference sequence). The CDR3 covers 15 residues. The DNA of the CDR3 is TGTGCCAGCAGCTTTGGGAGGTTCTCCTACAATGAGCAGTTCTTC. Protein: CASSFGRFSYNEQFF.

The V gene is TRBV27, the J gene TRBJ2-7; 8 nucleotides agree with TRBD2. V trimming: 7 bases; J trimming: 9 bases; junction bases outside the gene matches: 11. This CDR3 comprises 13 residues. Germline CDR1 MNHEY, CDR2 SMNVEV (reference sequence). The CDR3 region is CASTSSGVLGQYF. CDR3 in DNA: TGTGCCAGCACTAGTAGCGGGGTGCTGGGGCAGTACTTC.

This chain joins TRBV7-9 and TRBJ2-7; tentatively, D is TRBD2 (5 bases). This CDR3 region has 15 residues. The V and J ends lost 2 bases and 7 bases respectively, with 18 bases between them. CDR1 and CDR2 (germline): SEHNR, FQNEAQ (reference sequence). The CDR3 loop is CASSLIGNSGGEQYF. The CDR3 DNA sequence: TGTGCCAGCAGCTTAATCGGGAACTCAGGCGGAGAGCAGTACTTC.

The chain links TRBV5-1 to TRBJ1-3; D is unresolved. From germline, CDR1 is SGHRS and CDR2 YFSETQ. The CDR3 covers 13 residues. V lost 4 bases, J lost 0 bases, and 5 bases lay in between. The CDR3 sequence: CASSPSSGNTIYF. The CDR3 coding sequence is TGCGCCAGCAGCCCGAGCTCTGGAAACACCATATATTTT.

CDR3: CSVRQDPHIDTQYF. DNA for the CDR3: TGCAGCGTTCGACAGGACCCACATATAGATACGCAGTATTTT. The chain carries TRBV29-1 and TRBJ2-3, with D tentatively TRBD1 (6 bases). CDR1 SQVTM and CDR2 ANQGSEA come from the germline V gene. The CDR3 contains 14 residues. The V gene lost 5 bases and the J gene lost 5 bases, with 17 bases spanning the gap.

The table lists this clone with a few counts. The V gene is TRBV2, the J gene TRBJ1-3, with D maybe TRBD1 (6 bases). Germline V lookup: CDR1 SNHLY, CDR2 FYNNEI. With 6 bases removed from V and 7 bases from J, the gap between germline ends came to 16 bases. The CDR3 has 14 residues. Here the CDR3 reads CASRLQGAGNTIYF. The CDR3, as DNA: TGTGCCAGCAGGCTACAGGGAGCCGGGAACACCATATATTTT.

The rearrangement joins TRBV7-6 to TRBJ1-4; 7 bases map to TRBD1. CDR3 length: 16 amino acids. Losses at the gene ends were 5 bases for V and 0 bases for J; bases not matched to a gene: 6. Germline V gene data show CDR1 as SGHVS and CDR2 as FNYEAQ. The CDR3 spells CASSAGQLTTNEKLFF. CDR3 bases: TGTGCCAGCAGCGCGGGACAGCTCACAACTAATGAAAAACTGTTTTTT.